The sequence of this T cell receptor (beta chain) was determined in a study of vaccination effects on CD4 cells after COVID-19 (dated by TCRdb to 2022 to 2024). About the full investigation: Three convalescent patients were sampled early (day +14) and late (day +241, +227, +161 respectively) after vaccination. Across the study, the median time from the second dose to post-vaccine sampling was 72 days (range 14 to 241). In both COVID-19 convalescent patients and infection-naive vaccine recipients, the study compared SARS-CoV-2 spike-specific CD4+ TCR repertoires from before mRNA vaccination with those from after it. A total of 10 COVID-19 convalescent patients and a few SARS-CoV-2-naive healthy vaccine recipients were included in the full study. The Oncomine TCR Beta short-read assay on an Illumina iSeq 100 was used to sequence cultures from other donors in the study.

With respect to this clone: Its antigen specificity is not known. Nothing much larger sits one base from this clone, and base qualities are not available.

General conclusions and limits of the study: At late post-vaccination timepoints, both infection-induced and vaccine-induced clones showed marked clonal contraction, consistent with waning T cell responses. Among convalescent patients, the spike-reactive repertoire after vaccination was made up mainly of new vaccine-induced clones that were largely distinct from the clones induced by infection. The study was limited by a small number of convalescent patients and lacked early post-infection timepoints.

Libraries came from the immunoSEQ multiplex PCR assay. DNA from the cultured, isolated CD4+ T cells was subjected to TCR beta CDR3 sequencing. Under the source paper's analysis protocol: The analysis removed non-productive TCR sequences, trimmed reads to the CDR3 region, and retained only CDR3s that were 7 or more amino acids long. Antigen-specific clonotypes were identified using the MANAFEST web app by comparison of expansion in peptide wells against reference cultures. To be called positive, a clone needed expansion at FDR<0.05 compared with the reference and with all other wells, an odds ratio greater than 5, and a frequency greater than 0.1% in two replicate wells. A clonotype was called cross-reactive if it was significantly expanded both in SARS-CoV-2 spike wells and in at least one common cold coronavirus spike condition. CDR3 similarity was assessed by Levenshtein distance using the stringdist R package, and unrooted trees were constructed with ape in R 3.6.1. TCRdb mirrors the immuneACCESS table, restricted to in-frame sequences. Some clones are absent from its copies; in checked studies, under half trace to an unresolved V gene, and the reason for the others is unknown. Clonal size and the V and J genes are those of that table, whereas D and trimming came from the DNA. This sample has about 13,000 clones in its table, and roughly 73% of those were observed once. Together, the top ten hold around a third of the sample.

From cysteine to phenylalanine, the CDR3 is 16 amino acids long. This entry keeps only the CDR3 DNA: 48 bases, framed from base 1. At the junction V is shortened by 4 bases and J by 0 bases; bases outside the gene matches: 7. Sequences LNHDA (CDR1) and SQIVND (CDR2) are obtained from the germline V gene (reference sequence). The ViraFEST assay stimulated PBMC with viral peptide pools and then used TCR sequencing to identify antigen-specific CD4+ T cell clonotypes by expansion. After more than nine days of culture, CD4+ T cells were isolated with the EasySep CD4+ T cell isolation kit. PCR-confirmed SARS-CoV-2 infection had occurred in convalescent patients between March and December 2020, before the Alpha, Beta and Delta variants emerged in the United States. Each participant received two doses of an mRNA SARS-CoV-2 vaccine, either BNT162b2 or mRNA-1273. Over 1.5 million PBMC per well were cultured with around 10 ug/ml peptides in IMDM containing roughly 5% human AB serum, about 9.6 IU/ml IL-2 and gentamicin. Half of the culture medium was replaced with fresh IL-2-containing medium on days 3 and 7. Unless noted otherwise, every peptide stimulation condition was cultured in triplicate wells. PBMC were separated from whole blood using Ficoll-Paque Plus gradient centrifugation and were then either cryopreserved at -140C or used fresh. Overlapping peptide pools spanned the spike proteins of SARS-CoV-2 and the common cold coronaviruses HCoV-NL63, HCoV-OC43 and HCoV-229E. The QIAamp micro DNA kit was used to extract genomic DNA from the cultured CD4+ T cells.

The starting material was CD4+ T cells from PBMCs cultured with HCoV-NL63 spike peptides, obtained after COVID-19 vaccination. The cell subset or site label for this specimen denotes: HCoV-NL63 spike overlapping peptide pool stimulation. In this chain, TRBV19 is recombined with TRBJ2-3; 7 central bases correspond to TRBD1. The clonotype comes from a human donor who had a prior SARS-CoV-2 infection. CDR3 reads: CASSSPGQESTDTQYF. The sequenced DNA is TGTGCCAGTAGTAGCCCCGGACAGGAGAGCACAGATACGCAGTATTTT.